These 8 T cell receptor beta chains came from one sample sequenced in a study of OX40 agonist ivuxolimab in advanced cancers. Library method: the immunoSEQ multiplex PCR assay. In its TCRdb copy, this immuneACCESS table keeps in-frame sequences only and misses some clones. Where compared with another copy, unresolved V genes explain less than half of these, and the others have no known cause. The sample yields about 58,000 clones; 86% were counted once. The ten top clones hold around 1% of the sample. This specimen consisted of CD4+ or CD8+ T cells sorted from blood, obtained in a trial of the OX40 agonist ivuxolimab. The origin of the receptors is an adult with an advanced solid tumor such as melanoma, head and neck, liver or kidney cancer.

This chain uses TRBV7-9 with TRBJ1-6; 9 bases agree with TRBD1. The CDR3 is 16 residues long. V shed 5 bases and J 3 bases; nucleotides not matched to a gene: 5. Germline lookup yields CDR1 SEHNR and CDR2 FQNEAQ (reference sequence). The CDR3 DNA reads as TGTGCCAGCAGCCAGGGACAGGGCTTCTATAATTCACCCCTCCACTTT. This sequence encodes CASSQGQGFYNSPLHF. The full variable domain, in which reference TRBV7-9 and TRBJ1-6 provide the parts outside the CDR3, is DTGVSQNPRHKITKRGQNVTFRCDPISEHNRLYWYRQTLGQGPEFLTYFQNEAQLEKSRLLSDRFSAERPKGSFSTLEIQRTEQGDSAMYLCASSQGQGFYNSPLHFGNGTRLTVT.

J is TRBJ1-1 and V is TRBV5-1; TRBD1 is a possible D gene (6 bases). This CDR3 is built from 14 residues. Germline V gene sequence: CDR1 SGHRS, CDR2 YFSETQ. The V gene lost 2 bases and the J gene lost 0 bases, with 8 bases spanning the gap. DNA for the CDR3: TGCGCCAGCAGCTTACAGGGTATGAACACTGAAGCTTTCTTT. This sequence encodes CASSLQGMNTEAFF.

The chain couples TRBV6-1 to TRBJ2-5; tentative D call: TRBD2 (6 bases). V was shortened by 3 bases and J by 1 base, with 12 bases between the two germline ends. CDR3 length: 15 residues. The germline gives CDR1 MNHNS, CDR2 SASEGT. CDR3 bases: TGTGCCAGCAGTGAGTCCCGGGGGACCCAAGAGACCCAGTACTTC. Its translation is CASSESRGTQETQYF.

The V gene is TRBV6-1, the J gene TRBJ1-3; perhaps TRBD1 as D (6 bases). This CDR3 is built from 14 residues. Germline V lookup: CDR1 MNHNS, CDR2 SASEGT. Deletions cut 6 bases from V and 4 bases from J, with 13 bases between. DNA for the CDR3: TGTGCCAGCAGGGACAGCCGGAGGGGAAACACCATATATTTT. Protein sequence: CASRDSRRGNTIYF.

The V and J genes are TRBV19 and TRBJ2-4; 9 bases fit TRBD1. This CDR3 has 12 residues. CDR1 and CDR2 from the germline V gene are LNHDA and SQIVND (reference sequence). With 6 bases clipped from V and 6 bases from J, the junction kept 0 bases outside the gene matches. The DNA for the CDR3 is TGTGCCAGTAGACAGGGGGCAAACATTCAGTACTTC. This encodes CASRQGANIQYF.

The chain recombines TRBV5-1 with TRBJ1-1, with TRBD1 as a possible D gene (5 bases). The CDR3 extends over 14 amino acids. Germline CDR1 SGHRS, CDR2 YFSETQ. Between the trimmed V and J ends, which lost 1 base and 0 bases, there was a span of 7 bases. Written as DNA, the CDR3 is TGCGCCAGCAGCTTGAGGGGCATGAACACTGAAGCTTTCTTT. It encodes CASSLRGMNTEAFF.

This clone was counted a few times. The chain combines TRBV9 with TRBJ1-2, with D perhaps TRBD1 (5 bases). V was pared by 4 bases and J by 3 bases, with 16 bases between. This CDR3 is built from 15 residues. Germline V gives CDR1 SGDLS, CDR2 YYNGEE. CDR3 in amino acids: CASSKMRGGDYGYTF. As DNA, the CDR3 is TGTGCCAGCAGCAAAATGAGGGGAGGGGACTATGGCTACACCTTC.

The gene calls are TRBV6-1 and TRBJ1-4, with a weak D call TRBD1 (5 bases). Deletions cut 1 base from V and 3 bases from J, with 6 bases between. Germline V gene sequence: CDR1 MNHNS, CDR2 SASEGT. CDR3 size: 14 residues. This CDR3 reads CASSEGGANEKLFF. In DNA, the CDR3 is TGTGCCAGCAGTGAAGGAGGGGCTAATGAAAAACTGTTTTTT.